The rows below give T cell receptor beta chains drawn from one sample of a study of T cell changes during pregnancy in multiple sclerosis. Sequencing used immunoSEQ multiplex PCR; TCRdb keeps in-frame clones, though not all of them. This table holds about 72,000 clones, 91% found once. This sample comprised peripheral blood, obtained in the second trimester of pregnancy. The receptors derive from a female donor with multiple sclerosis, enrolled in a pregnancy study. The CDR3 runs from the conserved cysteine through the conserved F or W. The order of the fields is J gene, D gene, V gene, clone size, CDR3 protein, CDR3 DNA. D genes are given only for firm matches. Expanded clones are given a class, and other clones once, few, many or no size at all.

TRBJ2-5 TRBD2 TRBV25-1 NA CASSGLSGGWVGETQYF TGTGCCAGCAGTGGGCTTAGCGGGGGATGGGTAGGAGAGACCCAGTACTTC
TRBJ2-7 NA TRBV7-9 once CASSLVQGITYEQYF TGTGCCAGCAGCCTAGTCCAGGGAATCACCTACGAGCAGTACTTC
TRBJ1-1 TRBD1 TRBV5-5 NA CASSLLGGFRDTEAFF TGTGCCAGCAGCTTGTTAGGGGGCTTTAGGGACACTGAAGCTTTCTTT
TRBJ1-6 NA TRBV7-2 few CASSLVPGNNSPLHF TGTGCCAGCAGCTTAGTGCCAGGGAATAATTCACCCCTCCACTTT
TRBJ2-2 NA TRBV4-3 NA CASRIGVGSGELFF TGCGCCAGCCGAATAGGGGTGGGTTCCGGGGAGCTGTTTTTT
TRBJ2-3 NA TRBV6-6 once CASSSLGPAPDTQYF TGTGCCAGCAGTTCCTTGGGGCCGGCCCCAGATACGCAGTATTTT
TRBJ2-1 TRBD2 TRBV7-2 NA CASSLTSGGVGNEQFF TGTGCCAGCAGCTTAACTAGCGGGGGGGTAGGGAATGAGCAGTTCTTC
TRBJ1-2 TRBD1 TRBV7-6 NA CASSLISGTESTGGYTF TGTGCCAGCAGCCTCATTTCGGGGACAGAATCAACCGGGGGCTACACCTTC
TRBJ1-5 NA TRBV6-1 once CASSGRTGTSNQPQHF TGTGCCAGCAGTGGTAGGACCGGGACAAGCAATCAGCCCCAGCATTTT
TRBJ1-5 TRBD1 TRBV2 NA CASSDLQGYSNQPQHF TGTGCCAGCAGTGACCTACAGGGGTATAGCAATCAGCCCCAGCATTTT
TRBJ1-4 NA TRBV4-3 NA CASSQDPRQGREKLFF TGCGCCAGCAGCCAAGATCCCCGGCAGGGCCGGGAAAAACTGTTTTTT
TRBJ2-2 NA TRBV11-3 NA CASSVTRGTGELFF TGTGCCAGCAGCGTCACTAGAGGCACCGGGGAGCTGTTTTTT
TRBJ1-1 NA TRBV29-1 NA CSVVPGGTEAFF TGCAGCGTTGTCCCAGGAGGGACTGAAGCTTTCTTT
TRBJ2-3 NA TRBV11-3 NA CASSELDSTDTQYF TGTGCCAGCAGCGAACTTGATAGCACAGATACGCAGTATTTT
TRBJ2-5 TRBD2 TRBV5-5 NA CASSFAGGQETQYF TGTGCCAGCAGCTTTGCGGGGGGCCAAGAGACCCAGTACTTC
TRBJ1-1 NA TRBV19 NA CASSIDMWSQDHTEAFF TGTGCCAGTAGTATAGATATGTGGTCCCAGGATCACACTGAAGCTTTCTTT
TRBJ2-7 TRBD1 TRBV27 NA CASWTGSSYEQYF TGTGCCAGTTGGACAGGGAGCTCCTACGAGCAGTACTTC